A selection of T cell receptor beta chains follows, all from one sample in a study of blood T cell repertoires in COVID-19. The protocol was immunoSEQ multiplex PCR, while the TCRdb copy is restricted to in-frame clones and leaves out a portion. The sample holds 350,000 or so clones, roughly nine tenths seen once. What was sequenced was PBMCs or T cells enriched from blood (not recorded which). The receptors stem from a woman aged 25-40 years who had recovered from COVID-19. The CDR3 runs from the conserved cysteine through the conserved F or W. The D gene is left open where the match is weak. Expanded clones get a size class; other rows say once, few or many, or leave the size out.

D gene: -
J gene: TRBJ1-1
clone size: -
V gene: TRBV5-1
CDR3 protein: CASSARGSAEAFF
CDR3 DNA: TGCGCCAGCAGTGCTCGAGGGTCAGCTGAAGCTTTCTTT

D gene: TRBD2
J gene: TRBJ2-3
clone size: -
V gene: TRBV14
CDR3 protein: CASSHIKRGFTDTQYF
CDR3 DNA: TGTGCCAGCAGCCACATCAAGCGGGGATTCACAGATACGCAGTATTTT

D gene: -
J gene: TRBJ2-7
clone size: few
V gene: TRBV7-6
CDR3 protein: CASTPGVGFASYEQYF
CDR3 DNA: TGTGCCAGCACACCGGGGGTGGGTTTCGCCTCCTACGAGCAGTACTTC

D gene: TRBD2
J gene: TRBJ2-1
clone size: -
V gene: TRBV28
CDR3 protein: CASSPASSGGSSYNEQFF
CDR3 DNA: TGTGCCAGCAGTCCTGCATCCTCGGGGGGGAGCTCCTACAATGAGCAGTTCTTC

D gene: -
J gene: TRBJ2-1
clone size: -
V gene: TRBV5-5
CDR3 protein: CASSLVPEVRHNEQFF
CDR3 DNA: TGTGCCAGCAGCTTGGTACCAGAAGTACGCCACAATGAGCAGTTCTTC

D gene: -
J gene: TRBJ2-7
clone size: few
V gene: TRBV23-1
CDR3 protein: CASSPASREGYYEQYF
CDR3 DNA: TGCGCCAGCAGTCCGGCGAGCAGGGAAGGTTACTACGAGCAGTACTTC

D gene: TRBD1
J gene: TRBJ2-7
clone size: -
V gene: TRBV28
CDR3 protein: CASSPLTGGLLHEQYF
CDR3 DNA: TGTGCCAGCAGTCCACTGACAGGGGGCCTCCTCCACGAGCAGTACTTC

D gene: -
J gene: TRBJ2-5
clone size: -
V gene: TRBV9
CDR3 protein: CASSAQGTAQETQYF
CDR3 DNA: TGTGCCAGCAGCGCCCAAGGGACTGCTCAAGAGACCCAGTACTTC

D gene: TRBD1
J gene: TRBJ2-5
clone size: -
V gene: TRBV4-3
CDR3 protein: CASSQGTAPQETQYF
CDR3 DNA: TGCGCCAGCAGCCAGGGGACAGCCCCACAAGAGACCCAGTACTTC

D gene: TRBD2
J gene: TRBJ2-5
clone size: -
V gene: TRBV7-6
CDR3 protein: CASSPGLAKTQYF
CDR3 DNA: TGTGCCAGCAGCCCGGGACTAGCAAAGACCCAGTACTTC

D gene: TRBD1
J gene: TRBJ1-1
clone size: -
V gene: TRBV7-2
CDR3 protein: CASSVTGGAESTEAFF
CDR3 DNA: TGTGCCAGCAGCGTAACAGGGGGCGCCGAGTCCACTGAAGCTTTCTTT

D gene: -
J gene: TRBJ1-2
clone size: -
V gene: TRBV3-1/TRBV3-2
CDR3 protein: CASSQAMGLGAYGYTF
CDR3 DNA: TGTGCCAGCAGCCAAGCGATGGGCCTAGGGGCCTATGGCTACACCTTC

D gene: -
J gene: TRBJ1-2
clone size: -
V gene: TRBV5-4
CDR3 protein: CASTPTPGANYGYTF
CDR3 DNA: TGTGCCAGCACCCCAACCCCAGGGGCTAACTATGGCTACACCTTC

D gene: TRBD1
J gene: TRBJ1-1
clone size: -
V gene: TRBV15
CDR3 protein: CATSSDRGKTEAFF
CDR3 DNA: TGTGCCACCAGCAGCGACAGGGGGAAAACTGAAGCTTTCTTT

D gene: -
J gene: TRBJ2-7
clone size: -
V gene: TRBV5-8
CDR3 protein: CASSLGGLASYEQYF
CDR3 DNA: TGTGCCAGCAGCTTGGGCGGACTGGCGTCCTACGAGCAGTACTTC

D gene: TRBD1
J gene: TRBJ1-2
clone size: -
V gene: TRBV7-2
CDR3 protein: CASSRDSLSNYGYTF
CDR3 DNA: TGTGCCAGCAGCAGGGACAGCCTTTCTAACTATGGCTACACCTTC

D gene: -
J gene: TRBJ1-1
clone size: -
V gene: TRBV9
CDR3 protein: CASSVVTQGTEAFF
CDR3 DNA: TGTGCCAGCAGCGTAGTTACACAGGGTACTGAAGCTTTCTTT

D gene: TRBD1
J gene: TRBJ1-1
clone size: -
V gene: TRBV7-9
CDR3 protein: CASSTTGGTEAFF
CDR3 DNA: TGTGCCAGCAGTACAACAGGGGGCACTGAAGCTTTCTTT

D gene: -
J gene: TRBJ1-1
clone size: -
V gene: TRBV7-8
CDR3 protein: CASSQGRNTEAFF
CDR3 DNA: TGTGCCAGCTCCCAGGGAAGAAACACTGAAGCTTTCTTT

D gene: -
J gene: TRBJ1-2
clone size: -
V gene: TRBV19
CDR3 protein: CASSFLEANYGYTF
CDR3 DNA: TGTGCCAGTAGTTTCCTGGAGGCGAACTATGGCTACACCTTC

D gene: TRBD1
J gene: TRBJ1-2
clone size: -
V gene: TRBV28
CDR3 protein: CASRGGWTGRGYTF
CDR3 DNA: TGTGCCAGCAGGGGGGGGTGGACAGGGCGCGGCTACACCTTC

D gene: -
J gene: TRBJ1-5
clone size: -
V gene: TRBV30
CDR3 protein: CAWSVEKGGNQPQHF
CDR3 DNA: TGTGCCTGGAGTGTAGAAAAAGGGGGCAATCAGCCCCAGCATTTT

D gene: -
J gene: TRBJ1-1
clone size: -
V gene: TRBV9
CDR3 protein: CASRQIRQDAEAFF
CDR3 DNA: TGTGCCAGCAGGCAAATTAGACAGGATGCGGAAGCTTTCTTT

D gene: -
J gene: TRBJ2-2
clone size: -
V gene: TRBV4-3
CDR3 protein: CASSQEQGSFAGELFF
CDR3 DNA: TGCGCCAGCAGCCAGGAACAGGGATCCTTCGCCGGGGAGCTGTTTTTT

D gene: TRBD2
J gene: TRBJ2-4
clone size: -
V gene: TRBV6-8
CDR3 protein: CCPGRGKNIQYF
CDR3 DNA: TGTTGCCCGGGGAGGGGAAAAAACATTCAGTACTTC

D gene: TRBD2
J gene: TRBJ2-2
clone size: -
V gene: TRBV19
CDR3 protein: CASSILRGEGTGELFF
CDR3 DNA: TGTGCCAGTAGTATTCTTCGGGGGGAGGGCACCGGGGAGCTGTTTTTT

D gene: TRBD2
J gene: TRBJ2-3
clone size: -
V gene: TRBV28
CDR3 protein: CASSLAGGGRDTQYF
CDR3 DNA: TGTGCCAGCAGTCTGGCGGGGGGAGGGCGAGATACGCAGTATTTT

D gene: TRBD1
J gene: TRBJ2-3
clone size: -
V gene: TRBV19
CDR3 protein: CASMGTGGSTQYF
CDR3 DNA: TGTGCCAGTATGGGGACAGGGGGGAGTACGCAGTATTTT

D gene: TRBD1
J gene: TRBJ1-5
clone size: -
V gene: TRBV28
CDR3 protein: CASSSIGTGVSKGYSNQPQHF
CDR3 DNA: TGTGCCAGCAGTTCGATAGGGACAGGGGTTTCGAAAGGGTATAGCAATCAGCCCCAGCATTTT

D gene: -
J gene: TRBJ2-3
clone size: -
V gene: TRBV6-4
CDR3 protein: CASSDRGLTDTQYF
CDR3 DNA: TGTGCCAGCAGTGACAGGGGATTAACAGATACGCAGTATTTT

D gene: -
J gene: TRBJ1-3
clone size: -
V gene: TRBV12-2
CDR3 protein: CASRLVWDRAYSGNTIYF
CDR3 DNA: TGTGCAAGTCGCTTAGTTTGGGACAGGGCTTACTCTGGAAACACCATATATTTT

D gene: -
J gene: TRBJ2-7
clone size: many
V gene: TRBV6-6
CDR3 protein: CASSTGNHEQYF
CDR3 DNA: TGTGCCAGCAGTACAGGGAACCACGAGCAGTACTTC

D gene: TRBD2
J gene: TRBJ2-5
clone size: -
V gene: TRBV7-2
CDR3 protein: CASSLKQSSGGALKTQYF
CDR3 DNA: TGTGCCAGCAGCCTAAAGCAGTCCTCCGGGGGGGCCCTGAAGACCCAGTACTTC

D gene: TRBD1
J gene: TRBJ2-2
clone size: -
V gene: TRBV29-1
CDR3 protein: CSVGQGNTGELFF
CDR3 DNA: TGCAGCGTGGGACAGGGGAACACCGGGGAGCTGTTTTTT

D gene: TRBD2
J gene: TRBJ2-3
clone size: -
V gene: TRBV4-1
CDR3 protein: CASSQVAGADTQYF
CDR3 DNA: TGCGCCAGCAGCCAAGTCGCGGGGGCAGATACGCAGTATTTT

D gene: -
J gene: TRBJ1-4
clone size: few
V gene: TRBV7-9
CDR3 protein: CASSKQLQGKLFF
CDR3 DNA: TGTGCCAGCAGCAAACAGTTACAGGGAAAACTGTTTTTT

D gene: TRBD1
J gene: TRBJ1-2
clone size: -
V gene: TRBV5-1
CDR3 protein: CASSYHDRVDGYTF
CDR3 DNA: TGCGCCAGCAGCTACCATGACAGGGTCGATGGCTACACCTTC

D gene: -
J gene: TRBJ2-7
clone size: -
V gene: TRBV7-6
CDR3 protein: CASSLEWGLPEDEQYF
CDR3 DNA: TGTGCCAGCAGCTTAGAGTGGGGGCTCCCGGAGGACGAGCAGTACTTC

D gene: -
J gene: TRBJ2-4
clone size: -
V gene: TRBV18
CDR3 protein: CASSTLERRAKNIQYF
CDR3 DNA: TGTGCCAGCTCAACCCTCGAGAGAAGAGCCAAAAACATTCAGTACTTC

D gene: -
J gene: TRBJ2-1
clone size: -
V gene: TRBV11-2
CDR3 protein: CASSLAGSFGQFF
CDR3 DNA: TGTGCCAGCAGCTTAGCAGGTTCGTTTGGGCAGTTCTTC

D gene: -
J gene: TRBJ1-5
clone size: -
V gene: TRBV5-4
CDR3 protein: CASSLGGGAGQPQHF
CDR3 DNA: TGTGCCAGCAGCTTGGGTGGGGGCGCAGGTCAGCCCCAGCATTTT

D gene: TRBD1
J gene: TRBJ1-5
clone size: -
V gene: TRBV2
CDR3 protein: CASSWDRRSNQPQHF
CDR3 DNA: TGTGCCAGCAGCTGGGACAGAAGGAGCAATCAGCCCCAGCATTTT

D gene: -
J gene: TRBJ2-7
clone size: -
V gene: TRBV28
CDR3 protein: CASSLSGDEQYF
CDR3 DNA: TGTGCCAGCAGTCTTTCAGGGGACGAGCAGTACTTC

D gene: -
J gene: TRBJ1-1
clone size: -
V gene: TRBV19
CDR3 protein: CASGVSGFNTEAFF
CDR3 DNA: TGTGCCAGTGGGGTTTCAGGGTTTAACACTGAAGCTTTCTTT

D gene: -
J gene: TRBJ1-5
clone size: -
V gene: TRBV10-3
CDR3 protein: CAIRDRRDQPQHF
CDR3 DNA: TGTGCCATCAGGGACAGACGGGATCAGCCCCAGCATTTT

D gene: TRBD1
J gene: TRBJ1-2
clone size: -
V gene: TRBV24-1
CDR3 protein: CATSPGGTGTHGYTF
CDR3 DNA: TGTGCCACCAGCCCCGGGGGGACAGGGACCCATGGCTACACCTTC

D gene: TRBD2
J gene: TRBJ2-7
clone size: few
V gene: TRBV5-1
CDR3 protein: CASSLAVGLAGVEQYF
CDR3 DNA: TGCGCCAGCAGCTTGGCCGTTGGACTAGCGGGGGTTGAGCAGTACTTC

D gene: TRBD2
J gene: TRBJ2-5
clone size: -
V gene: TRBV27
CDR3 protein: CASSPIGAGGQETQYF
CDR3 DNA: TGTGCCAGCAGTCCCATTGGAGCGGGGGGCCAAGAGACCCAGTACTTC

D gene: -
J gene: TRBJ2-7
clone size: -
V gene: TRBV5-1
CDR3 protein: CASSSGRDSWNYEQYF
CDR3 DNA: TGCGCCAGCAGCTCTGGCCGGGACTCCTGGAACTACGAGCAGTACTTC

D gene: -
J gene: TRBJ1-5
clone size: -
V gene: TRBV30
CDR3 protein: CAWSDRRQHNQPQHF
CDR3 DNA: TGTGCCTGGAGTGATCGGAGACAGCACAATCAGCCCCAGCATTTT

D gene: TRBD2
J gene: TRBJ2-1
clone size: once
V gene: TRBV28
CDR3 protein: CASTGGLNNEQFF
CDR3 DNA: TGTGCCAGCACGGGGGGGCTTAACAATGAGCAGTTCTTC

D gene: -
J gene: TRBJ1-6
clone size: -
V gene: TRBV3-1/TRBV3-2
CDR3 protein: CASSRYEDSAFAPLHF
CDR3 DNA: TGTGCCAGCAGCCGCTACGAAGACTCAGCATTCGCTCCCCTCCACTTT

D gene: -
J gene: TRBJ2-5
clone size: -
V gene: TRBV3-1/TRBV3-2
CDR3 protein: CASSPNQGRETQYF
CDR3 DNA: TGTGCCAGCAGCCCGAACCAGGGGAGAGAGACCCAGTACTTC